Below are 21 T cell receptor beta chains sequenced from a single sample in a study of cytomegalovirus exposure and HLA in healthy donors. With 60 Vbeta and 13 Jbeta primers, the PCR was carried out. The data were produced by immunoSEQ multiplex PCR, yet TCRdb's version contains in-frame clones alone and is incomplete. The profile covers 100,000 to 120,000 clones, with under 80% appearing a single time and over 7% taken by the ten largest. The sample was PBMCs. The receptors were sampled from a woman aged 35 to 49 in good health and CMV-seropositive.

This clone was counted a few times. The CDR3: CASSQGIGALDYGYTF. DNA of the CDR3: TGTGCCAGCAGCCAAGGAATTGGGGCACTGGACTATGGCTACACCTTC. The chain uses TRBV4-2 and TRBJ1-2, with D possibly matching TRBD1 (5 bases). The ends were cut back, 1 base at V and 3 bases at J, with 15 bases in the middle. This CDR3 region has 16 residues. The germline V gene has CDR1 LGHNA and CDR2 YNFKEQ.

The chain carries TRBV29-1 and TRBJ2-3, with 7 bases identical to TRBD1. The V and J ends lost 3 bases and 4 bases, in that order; junction bases with no gene match: 1. The CDR3 has 12 amino acids. CDR1 SQVTM and CDR2 ANQGSEA come from the germline V gene. CDR3 loop: CSVDQGADTQYF. The CDR3 nucleotides are TGCAGCGTTGACCAGGGGGCAGATACGCAGTATTTT.

The count of this clone is one. J is TRBJ1-1 and V is TRBV27, with 10 bases that match TRBD1. This CDR3 is 15 amino acids long. V dropped 6 bases and J dropped 5; count of bases not matched to a gene: 9. Germline values: CDR1 MNHEY, CDR2 SMNVEV (reference sequence). In nucleotides, the CDR3 is TGTGCCAGCAGGGGGACAGGGGAATTACGGACTGAAGCTTTCTTT. It encodes CASRGTGELRTEAFF.

This chain joins TRBV5-8 and TRBJ1-1, with D hard to call. Germline V CDR1 and CDR2: SGHTS, YDEGEE. This CDR3 spans 12 amino acids. V gave up 4 bases and J gave up 4 bases, with 8 bases separating them. The CDR3 sequence: CASSHGTTEAFF. The CDR3 DNA reads as TGTGCCAGCAGCCACGGTACCACTGAAGCTTTCTTT.

The chain couples TRBV5-6 to TRBJ1-5, with 7 bases matching TRBD1. The trim removed 0 bases at V and 3 bases at J, leaving 3 bases unmatched. CDR1 is SGHDT and CDR2 is YYEEEE in the germline V gene. CDR3 length: 15 residues. The CDR3 region has the DNA TGTGCCAGCAGCTTGGGAGGGACAGTCAATCAGCCCCAGCATTTT. Translation gives CASSLGGTVNQPQHF.

With regard to this clone: Germline is not matched at one junction end, which may reflect a read error. The chain has TRBV7-9 and TRBJ2-3; 13 bases are a match to TRBD2. Germline CDR1 reads SEHNR; CDR2 reads FQNEAQ (reference sequence). This CDR3 region has 10 residues. The CDR3 loop is CASHGTSGDF. Here the CDR3 DNA reads TGTGCCAGTCACGGGACTAGCGGGGATTTT. The full variable domain, rest sourced from reference TRBV7-9 and TRBJ2-3, is DTGVSQNPRHKITKRGQNVTFRCDPISEHNRLYWYRQTLGQGPEFLTYFQNEAQLEKSRLLSDRFSAERPKGSFSTLEIQRTEQGDSAMYLCASHGTSGDFGPGTRLTVL.

The chain has TRBV27 and TRBJ2-1, with D maybe TRBD1 (6 bases). The CDR3 contains 15 residues. V lost 6 bases and J 10 bases, leaving 22 bases between the germline ends. Germline lookup yields CDR1 MNHEY and CDR2 SMNVEV (reference sequence). CDR3 sequence: CASSSGTFVSGEQFF. CDR3 DNA: TGTGCCAGCAGCTCCGGGACATTTGTTTCAGGGGAGCAGTTCTTC.

This clone showed up just once. This chain connects TRBV27 to TRBJ1-5; 9 bases line up with TRBD1. This CDR3 is built from 14 residues. J lost 7 bases, V lost 5 bases, and 6 bases had no gene match. Germline V lookup: CDR1 MNHEY, CDR2 SMNVEV (reference sequence). The CDR3 nucleotides are TGTGCCAGCAGTACCACAGGGGGCGGGCAGCCCCAGCATTTT. Encoded protein: CASSTTGGGQPQHF.

J is TRBJ1-2 and V is TRBV7-9; D unclear. The V gene's germline CDR1 is SEHNR and CDR2 FQNEAQ (reference sequence). The CDR3 contains 12 residues. V was clipped by 8 bases and J by 6 bases, with 13 bases between them. The CDR3 region has the DNA TGTGCCAGCGAGAAGAACGTCCATGGCTACACCTTC. Its protein product is CASEKNVHGYTF.

The chain is built from TRBV19 and TRBJ2-5; unclear D gene. From germline, CDR1 is LNHDA and CDR2 SQIVND (reference sequence). With 5 bases removed from V and 2 bases from J, the gap between germline ends came to 12 bases. This CDR3 spans 14 amino acids. This chain's CDR3 is CASSANRVQETQYF. CDR3 in DNA: TGTGCCAGTAGTGCGAACAGAGTACAAGAGACCCAGTACTTC.

This clone occurred a few times. The DNA of the CDR3 is TGTGCCAGCAGCCAAGAGCCTCCGACTAGCGGGAACACAGATACGCAGTATTTT. Its protein is CASSQEPPTSGNTDTQYF. The J gene is TRBJ2-3, the V gene TRBV14; TRBD2 matches 11 bases. The germline gives CDR1 SGHDN, CDR2 FVKESK. This CDR3 has 18 residues. V was clipped by 0 bases and J by 2 bases; unmatched bases: 7. Together with reference TRBV14 and TRBJ2-3, the CDR3 gives the full variable domain: EAGVTQFPSHSVIEKGQTVTLRCDPISGHDNLYWYRRVMGKEIKFLLHFVKESKQDESGMPNNRFLAERTGGTYSTLKVQPAELEDSGVYFCASSQEPPTSGNTDTQYFGPGTRLTVL.

This clone was observed a few times. The rearrangement links TRBV19 to TRBJ2-2; 10 positions match TRBD1. Per the germline V gene, CDR1 is LNHDA and CDR2 is SQIVND (reference sequence). J gave up 8 bases and V 5 bases, and 23 bases lay outside the gene matches. The CDR3 totals 20 residues. In DNA form, the CDR3 reads TGTGCCAGTAGTTGGGGGACAGGGGAGGTCCAGGACTCAGGACGGGGGGAGCTGTTTTTT. Residues: CASSWGTGEVQDSGRGELFF.

This sequence joins TRBV10-1 and TRBJ1-4, with TRBD1 matching 7 bases. Germline V CDR1 and CDR2: WNHNN, SYGVQD (reference sequence). Trimming took 3 bases from V and 8 from J; bases not matched to a gene: 6. The CDR3 consists of 14 residues. CDR3 nucleotides: TGCGCCAGCAGTGACACCTTGGGACAGGAAAAACTGTTTTTT. It translates to CASSDTLGQEKLFF.

This chain connects TRBV5-1 to TRBJ2-1, with a tentative D call TRBD2 (5 bases). The V end lost 4 bases, the J end lost 9 bases, and 14 bases lay between the germline ends. Germline V gene data show CDR1 as SGHRS and CDR2 as YFSETQ. This CDR3 comprises 13 residues. CDR3 region: CASSVGSRGEQFF. The CDR3 DNA sequence: TGCGCCAGCAGCGTCGGGTCCCGGGGTGAGCAGTTCTTC.

The chain recombines TRBV11-3 with TRBJ2-2; D is undetermined. This CDR3 has 14 amino acids. Trimming stripped 10 bases from V and 6 bases from J, with 18 bases between. The germline V gene has CDR1 SGHNT and CDR2 YENEEA. CDR3 sequence (DNA): TGTGCCATCTCCCATGCGGCTCTATCCGGGGAGCTGTTTTTT. It yields the protein CAISHAALSGELFF. Using reference TRBV11-3 and TRBJ2-2 for the parts outside the CDR3, the full variable domain is EAGVVQSPRYKIIEKKQPVAFWCNPISGHNTLYWYLQNLGQGPELLIRYENEEAVDDSQLPKDRFSAERLKGVDSTLKIQPAELGDSAVYLCAISHAALSGELFFGEGSRLTVL.

The CDR3 DNA reads TGTGCCAGCAGCCGGGACAGTTCGAGGTATCAGCCCCAGCATTTT. Protein product: CASSRDSSRYQPQHF. The J gene is TRBJ1-5, the V gene TRBV2; TRBD1 aligns across 7 bases. Germline CDR1 and CDR2: SNHLY and FYNNEI. V gave up 6 bases and J gave up 5 bases; unmatched junction bases: 10. CDR3 length equals 15 residues.

The chain carries TRBV19 and TRBJ1-1; the D is unclear. CDR3 size: 13 residues. Germline lookup yields CDR1 LNHDA and CDR2 SQIVND (reference sequence). V lost 6 bases, J lost 0 bases, and 8 bases lay in between. The chain's CDR3 is CASRERMNTEAFF. The CDR3 bases are TGTGCCAGTAGAGAGCGCATGAACACTGAAGCTTTCTTT. Based on the CDR3 plus reference TRBV19 and TRBJ1-1, the full variable domain is DGGITQSPKYLFRKEGQNVTLSCEQNLNHDAMYWYRQDPGQGLRLIYYSQIVNDFQKGDIAEGYSVSREKKESFPLTVTSAQKNPTAFYLCASRERMNTEAFFGQGTRLTVV.

The chain employs TRBV10-1 and TRBJ2-5; D perhaps matches TRBD2 (5 bases). Trimming took off 3 bases at V and 4 bases at J, with 12 bases between the two ends. CDR1 and CDR2 (germline): WNHNN, SYGVQD (reference sequence). The CDR3 has 14 amino acids. The DNA of the CDR3 is TGCGCCAGCAGTGATTACGGACTGACAGAGACCCAGTACTTC. Protein: CASSDYGLTETQYF.

The chain is built from TRBV18 and TRBJ1-1; D perhaps matches TRBD1 (5 bases). CDR1 is KGHSH, CDR2 LQKENI, per germline. CDR3 length equals 15 residues. Trimming shortened V by 3 bases and J by 6 bases, and 17 bases separated the two germline ends. CDR3 amino acids: CASSPVGEGEAEAFF. CDR3 bases: TGTGCCAGCTCACCCGTGGGAGAAGGGGAGGCTGAAGCTTTCTTT.

This chain connects TRBV4-2 to TRBJ2-1; 7 bases match TRBD2. J was trimmed by 3 bases and V by 2 bases; bases with no gene match: 4. There are 15 residues in the CDR3. Per the germline V gene, CDR1 is LGHNA and CDR2 is YNFKEQ. Here the CDR3 reads CASSQPGGYYNEQFF. The CDR3 bases are TGTGCCAGCAGCCAACCCGGGGGGTACTACAATGAGCAGTTCTTC.

The chain links TRBV11-3 to TRBJ2-4; D is perhaps TRBD1 (6 bases). The CDR3 has 20 residues. Looked up from germline, CDR1 is SGHNT and CDR2 is YENEEA. V lost 1 base to trimming and J lost 3 bases, with 25 bases between them. CDR3 loop: CASSLGLVGHGFGGKNIQYF. CDR3 DNA: TGTGCCAGCAGCTTAGGGCTAGTGGGACATGGATTTGGGGGCAAAAACATTCAGTACTTC. Full variable domain (rest looked up from reference TRBV11-3 and TRBJ2-4): EAGVVQSPRYKIIEKKQPVAFWCNPISGHNTLYWYLQNLGQGPELLIRYENEEAVDDSQLPKDRFSAERLKGVDSTLKIQPAELGDSAVYLCASSLGLVGHGFGGKNIQYFGAGTRLSVL.